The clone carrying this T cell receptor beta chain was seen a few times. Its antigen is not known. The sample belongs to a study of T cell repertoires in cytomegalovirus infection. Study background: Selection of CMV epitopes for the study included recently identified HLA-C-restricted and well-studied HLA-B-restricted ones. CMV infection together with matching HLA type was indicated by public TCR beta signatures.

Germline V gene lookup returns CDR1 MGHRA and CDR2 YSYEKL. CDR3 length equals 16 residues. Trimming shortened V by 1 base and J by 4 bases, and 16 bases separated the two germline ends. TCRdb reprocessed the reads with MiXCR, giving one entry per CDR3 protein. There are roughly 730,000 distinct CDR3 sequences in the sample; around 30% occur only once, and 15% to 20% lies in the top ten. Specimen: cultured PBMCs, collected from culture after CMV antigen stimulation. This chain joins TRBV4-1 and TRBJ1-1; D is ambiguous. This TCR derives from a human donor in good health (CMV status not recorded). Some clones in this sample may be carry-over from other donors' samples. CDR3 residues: CASSQGVRALGTEAFF. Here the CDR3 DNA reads TGCGCCAGCAGCCAAGGGGTCCGGGCCCTGGGCACTGAAGCTTTCTTT.